The source of this T cell receptor (beta chain) is a study of cytomegalovirus exposure and HLA in healthy donors (dated by TCRdb to about 2017). For the study in its entirety: An earlier analysis of approximately 640 of the donors reported 250 to 300 Gb of sequence data and 120 million or so unique TCR beta sequences from approximately 180 million T cells. An early release that covered several hundred HLA-typed donors contained approximately 320 gigabases of sequencing data and some 87 million unique TCR sequences. Of the roughly 400 genotyped donors, around 81% fell in the genetic ancestry cluster associated with self-reported Caucasian donors. The study aimed to test whether signatures of past pathogen exposure could be identified by cataloging public T cell receptors. The study profiled the T cell repertoires of about 720 subjects by immunosequencing and related them to cytomegalovirus serostatus. Along with the approximately 600-subject first cohort, a separate validation cohort of roughly 110 different subjects was used. To predict cytomegalovirus infection status, the study brought together high-throughput TCR immunosequencing, statistical association of individual TCRs with disease status, and machine learning. In a later analysis, previously published TCR beta repertoires from 550 to 700 donors were re-analyzed and high-resolution HLA genotyping was added so that TCR occurrence patterns could be studied. Rather than using new phenotypic data, the later analysis identified candidate immune exposures from TCR beta sequences and from how often those sequences occurred across donors. An earlier analysis of 587 of the donors used high-throughput TCR beta sequencing to judge whether each TCR beta V gene segment behaved as functional or pseudogenic. Donor age, sex, ethnicity and CMV serostatus were compiled alongside the repertoire data. A later genetic analysis used genome-wide SNP genotypes for about 60% of the 666 donors, treating that subset as a discovery cohort. All discovery cohort repertoires had been generated using a single sequencing platform. HLA typing covered class I and class II loci at four-digit resolution. Typing coverage differed by locus: A, B, C, DRB1 and DQB1 were typed in about 629-640 donors, DQA1 in about 510, DPA1 in 606, and DPB1 in around 490. A handful of DR-DQ haplotypes were treated as single units for association and clustering because of strong linkage in the cohort. Among about 360 genotyped donors of the cohort, an average of approximately 250,000 unique TCR beta nucleotide sequences were sequenced per donor, roughly 18% of them non-productive.

The cohort comprised 666 healthy bone marrow donors. Cohort members were all nominally healthy when sampled, although unrecorded immune exposures were likely present. The donor tested CMV seronegative and was one of the 352 seronegative cohort members. Every donor gave a peripheral blood sample, and the peripheral blood mononuclear cells from that sample were used for TCR beta sequencing. The Qiagen DNeasy Blood Extraction Kit was used to extract genomic DNA from the blood cell samples. Libraries came from the immunoSEQ multiplex PCR assay. For the multiplex PCR, a mixture combining 60 forward primers for TCR Vbeta segments and 13 reverse primers for TCR Jbeta segments was used. A multiplex PCR assay on genomic DNA amplified the CDR3 region of rearranged TCR beta genes. Amplified TCR beta libraries were sequenced as 87-base-pair reads on the Illumina HiSeq System. As for the authors' bioinformatics: A later analysis counted about 76 million unique TCR beta chains across the 666 repertoires, and some 11 million of these chains were shared by at least two donors. To remove PCR and sequencing errors, raw reads were error-corrected and collapsed into unique sequences using a nearest-neighbor algorithm that merged closely related sequences. V, D and J gene segments were assigned by aligning CDR3 sequences to IMGT reference sequences. For a sequence to be retained, a match of at least six nucleotides to both a V gene segment and a J gene segment was required. Rearrangements were called productive when the CDR3 lacked stop codons and stayed in frame with V and J; all others were non-productive. Following IMGT convention, CDR3 was defined as the stretch from the second conserved V-encoded cysteine up to the conserved J-encoded phenylalanine. In an earlier analysis of more than 550 of the donors, sequences lacking an unambiguous match to a single V gene segment were excluded. In an earlier analysis of more than 500 of the donors, a V segment was called functional when productive rearrangements were above 56.7%, and segregating when the standard deviation between donors exceeded 5%. A statistical classification framework was built for diagnosing cytomegalovirus status from the catalog of TCR beta chain sequences. V and J gene assignment, in a later analysis, came from comparing TCR nucleotide sequences with IMGT/GENE-DB human TR gene sequences. In a later analysis, CDR3 sequences and most-parsimonious VDJ recombination scenarios were assigned using the TCRdist pipeline. In a later analysis, each TCR beta chain was defined by its CDR3 amino acid sequence together with its V-gene family, and reads lacking a unique V-gene family were excluded. In a later analysis, 500 to 700 highly shared, low-generation-probability nucleotide sequences were removed to address suspected cross-contamination and a sequencing artifact. For each public chain, a later analysis derived a clonal expansion index from normalized ranks of inferred template counts within each repertoire. In a later analysis, generation probabilities were computed using a VDJ recombination model fitted to out-of-frame rearrangements, and the results were checked against IGoR. A later analysis scored TCR-TCR, TCR-HLA and TCR-CMV co-occurrence with hypergeometric tests, applying a repertoire-size bias correction to TCR pairs. A later analysis estimated false discovery rates by permuting HLA or CMV assignments 20 times. In a later analysis, co-occurring TCRs were grouped using DBSCAN, with TCRdist sequence similarity added in when clustering inside HLA-allele-positive subsets. For co-occurrence clustering, repertoires with fewer than 30,000 or more than 120,000 public chains were excluded, along with roughly 5 repertoires with anomalous nucleotide sharing. The table was pulled from immuneACCESS by TCRdb, which kept in-frame rearrangements only. Such tables lose some clones; where checked, under half of the loss comes from unresolved V genes, and the rest has no known cause. V, J and clone size were drawn from that table, and D and trimming were deduced from the DNA. The sample table lists some 120,000 clones, about 78% of them with a count of one. 1% to 1.5% of the sample comes from the top ten.

V is clipped by 6 bases and J by 0 bases, and the sequence between their germline boundaries is 23 bases long. Taken from cysteine to phenylalanine, the CDR3 has 18 residues. The sequence is cut down to CDR3 DNA, 54 bases in frame from base 1. The germline V gene specifies KGHSH as CDR1 and LQKENI as CDR2. As to this clone: Its antigen has not been determined. Nothing much larger sits one base from this clone, and base qualities are not available.

General findings and caveats noted by the study authors: In a later analysis, 15,000 to 20,000 TCR beta sequences were associated with specific HLA alleles at a false discovery rate of 0.05. It was suggested by the authors that the approach could potentially be generalized to other disease states and immunological phenotypes. Because HLA typing was unavailable for some donors at each locus, only the typed subset was used in association tests. A cluster of highly shared sequence variants was judged likely to represent a technical artifact of the sequencing pipeline. Assigning TCR associations to individual alleles was difficult when HLA alleles, especially DR and DQ, strongly co-occurred. V-gene and J-gene trimming of TCR beta chains was associated with a missense DCLRE1C variant in a later genetic analysis, and the association was replicated in an independent cohort. In a later analysis, HLA-associated TCR beta chains showed more clonal expansion and lower generation probabilities than non-associated chains that were equally common. For the cohort, immune exposure information was limited to CMV serostatus. Cytomegalovirus status was reported to be diagnosed by the classifier with high specificity and sensitivity in both the original and validation cohorts. A later genetic analysis reported fewer N-insertions in productive TCRs among donors in an Asian-associated ancestry cluster than the roughly 700-donor mean. Presence/absence analyses assumed roughly uniform sequencing depth across donors, an assumption that may not hold. In vitro tests confirmed that a few of the cytomegalovirus-associated TCR beta chains recognize cytomegalovirus antigens. The study gave a list of roughly 150 TCR beta chains associated with cytomegalovirus. Only TCR beta chains were sequenced in this cohort, and the absence of alpha or paired-chain data limited detectable features. Because the 87-base-pair reads could not distinguish some IMGT-functional V segments, including TRBV6-2 and TRBV6-3, those segments were excluded. In a later analysis, the rate of TCR association differed among HLA loci, with DRB1 alleles having the most associated TCRs and HLA-C alleles having the fewest. Most TCR sequences were observed very rarely across donors, whereas some public TCRs were present in many individuals. A further reported finding was that TCR beta sequences accurately predicted the HLA-A and HLA-B alleles for most subjects in the first cohort. In a later analysis, most CMV-associated TCR beta chains were found to appear HLA-restricted, with HLA associations seemingly driven largely by CMV exposure. Linkage disequilibrium might explain the correlated functional status among segregating V segments, but an unknown experimental factor could not be excluded. In an earlier analysis of some 540 of the donors, most TCR beta V segments appeared in productive rearrangements about 87% or about 30% of the time, broadly matching IMGT annotations. The earlier analysis of approximately 560 of the donors excluded roughly 17 rarely observed V segments, including chromosome 9 orphons, because counts were too low. Several of the top co-occurrence clusters appeared to be linked to parvovirus B19, influenza, CMV and Epstein-Barr virus, according to a later analysis.

The chain links TRBV18 with TRBJ2-5, with a weak D call of TRBD2 (6 bases match). The sequence was obtained from a female donor in good health and CMV-seronegative. The sequenced sample consisted of PBMCs. Here the CDR3 is given as CASSPGLTSQSYQETQYF. The DNA reads TGTGCCAGCTCCCCAGGTCTGACTAGTCAAAGCTACCAAGAGACCCAGTACTTC.